Below, 11 T cell receptor beta chains from the same sample are listed, as sequenced in a study of regulatory T cells in long-lasting Graves disease (dated by TCRdb to about 2021). What this sample's time point label stands for: persistent/refractory GD, antithyroid drugs over 5 years with positive TRAb. For both TCR sequencing and RNA sequencing, RNA was extracted from PBMCs using TRIzol. Library creation used multiplex PCR. The reads were generated on an Illumina HiSeq 4000. To build TCR beta libraries, CDR3 regions were amplified by Arm-PCR using iRepertoire HTBI primers. The raw public reads went through TCRdb reprocessing: fastp at Q25, MiXCR clone calling, in-frame beta chains kept. A single entry per CDR3 protein holds the most common genes and DNA from its merged rows. This sample has roughly 700,000 distinct CDR3 sequences in its table, and about 32% of those were observed once. Roughly 46% of the sample comes from the top ten.

The sample in question was peripheral blood mononuclear cells (PBMCs), obtained when the disease was refractory, from a patient treated with antithyroid drugs. These receptor sequences come from a female donor with Graves disease.

This clonotype has at least ten counts. This sequence joins TRBV6-1 and TRBJ1-1; D ambiguous. CDR3 length: 14 amino acids. In germline, CDR1 is MNHNS, CDR2 SASEGT. The germline V and J ends were trimmed by 1 base and 2 bases, with 8 bases remaining between them. The CDR3 sequence is CASSEVGQNTEAFF. For the CDR3, the DNA is TGTGCCAGCAGTGAAGTAGGGCAAAACACTGAAGCTTTCTTT.

The chain employs TRBV6-1 and TRBJ2-7; D may be TRBD2 (5 bases). Trimming cost V 7 bases and J 2 bases, with 12 bases left between them. This CDR3 comprises 13 residues. CDR1 is MNHNS and CDR2 is SASEGT in the germline V gene. The CDR3 spells CASTLQTTYEQYF. In DNA form, the CDR3 reads TGTGCCAGCACCCTACAGACTACCTACGAGCAGTACTTC.

The rearrangement joins TRBV9 to TRBJ1-1; TRBD1 might be the D (6 bases). The CDR3 is made up of 17 amino acids. With 4 bases removed from V and 6 bases from J, the gap between germline ends came to 25 bases. CDR1 and CDR2 from the germline V gene are SGDLS and YYNGEE. The CDR3 sequence: CASSPRLTGLVVAEAFF. In nucleotides, the CDR3 is TGTGCCAGCAGCCCCCGGTTGACAGGCCTCGTAGTAGCTGAAGCTTTCTTT.

The V and J genes are TRBV3-1 and TRBJ2-7; TRBD1 is a possible D gene (5 bases). CDR3 length equals 14 residues. Germline CDR1 reads LGHDT; CDR2 reads YNNKEL (reference sequence). Deletions cut 5 bases from V and 4 bases from J, with 15 bases between. CDR3 nucleotide sequence: TGTGCCAGCAGCGATACAACCAGGGATTACGAGCAGTACTTC. This sequence encodes CASSDTTRDYEQYF.

This clonotype was counted only a few times. The chain uses TRBV12-3 or TRBV12-4 and TRBJ1-2; tentative D call: TRBD1 (5 bases). CDR3 size: 12 residues. V lost 10 bases to trimming and J lost 6 bases, with 15 bases between them. CDR3 DNA: TGTGCCAACCTAAACTGGGGACATGGCTACACCTTC. This encodes CANLNWGHGYTF.

J is TRBJ1-2 and V is TRBV27, with 8 bases lining up with TRBD1. Germline lookup yields CDR1 MNHEY and CDR2 SMNVEV (reference sequence). This CDR3 has 16 amino acids. V lost 5 bases, J lost 0 bases, and 8 bases stayed unmatched. The CDR3 loop is CASSPGTGVTNYGYTF. The DNA of the CDR3 is TGTGCCAGCAGTCCAGGGACAGGAGTAACTAACTATGGCTACACCTTC.

This rearrangement joins TRBV3-1 to TRBJ2-4; 13 bases agree with TRBD2. Unmatched junction bases numbered 3, after V lost 4 bases and J lost 0 bases. The CDR3 extends over 17 amino acids. Per the germline V gene, CDR1 is LGHDT and CDR2 is YNNKEL (reference sequence). In nucleotides, the CDR3 is TGTGCCAGCAGCCGAGGACTAGCGGGAGAAGCCAAAAACATTCAGTACTTC. The encoded protein is CASSRGLAGEAKNIQYF.

The CDR3: CASSLRTGAPTEAFF. CDR3 bases: TGTGCCAGCAGTTTGAGGACAGGGGCCCCCACTGAAGCTTTCTTT. V gene TRBV12-3 or TRBV12-4 combines with J gene TRBJ1-1; 9 positions match TRBD1. The junction had 6 bases not matched to a gene; V was cut back by 3 bases and J by 4 bases. The CDR3 runs 15 residues.

The V and J genes are TRBV7-3 and TRBJ1-3; 10 bases fit TRBD1. The CDR3 has 17 amino acids. V lost 5 bases to trimming and J lost 3 bases; unmatched junction nucleotides: 10. The germline V gene encodes CDR1 SGHTA and CDR2 FQGTGA. The CDR3 DNA is TGTGCCAGCAGCGCATACCCCGGGACAGGGGTTGGAAACACCATATATTTT. This encodes CASSAYPGTGVGNTIYF.

This clonotype was picked up many times. The chain has TRBV20-1 and TRBJ1-2, with 7 bases fitting TRBD1. J gave up 0 bases and V 1 base, and 11 bases lay outside the gene matches. The V gene's germline CDR1 is DFQATT and CDR2 SNEGSKA (reference sequence). The CDR3 spans 17 residues. The CDR3: CSARGGRGPTTNYGYTF. The DNA for the CDR3 is TGCAGTGCTAGAGGGGGAAGGGGGCCGACTACTAACTATGGCTACACCTTC.

This clonotype was recorded a few times. V is TRBV6-1 and J is TRBJ2-7, with D maybe TRBD1 (6 bases). Germline loops: CDR1 MNHNS, CDR2 SASEGT. Trimming took 6 bases from V and 0 from J, leaving 12 bases between them. The CDR3 is made up of 14 amino acids. CDR3 DNA sequence: TGTGCCAGCAGCACAGACAGGAACTCCTACGAGCAGTACTTC. It is translated as CASSTDRNSYEQYF.